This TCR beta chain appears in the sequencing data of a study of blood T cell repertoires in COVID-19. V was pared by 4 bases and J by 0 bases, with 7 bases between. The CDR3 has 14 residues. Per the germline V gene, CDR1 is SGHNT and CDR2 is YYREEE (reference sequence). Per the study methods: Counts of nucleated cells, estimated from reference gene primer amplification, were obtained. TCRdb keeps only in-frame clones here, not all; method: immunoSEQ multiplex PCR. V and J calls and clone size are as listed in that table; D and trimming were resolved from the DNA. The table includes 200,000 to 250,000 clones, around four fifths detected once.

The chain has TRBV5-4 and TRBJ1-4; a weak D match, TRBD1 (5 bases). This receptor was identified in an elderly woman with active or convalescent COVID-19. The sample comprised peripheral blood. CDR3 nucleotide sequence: TGTGCCAGCAGCCGACAGCCAACTAATGAAAAACTGTTTTTT. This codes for CASSRQPTNEKLFF.